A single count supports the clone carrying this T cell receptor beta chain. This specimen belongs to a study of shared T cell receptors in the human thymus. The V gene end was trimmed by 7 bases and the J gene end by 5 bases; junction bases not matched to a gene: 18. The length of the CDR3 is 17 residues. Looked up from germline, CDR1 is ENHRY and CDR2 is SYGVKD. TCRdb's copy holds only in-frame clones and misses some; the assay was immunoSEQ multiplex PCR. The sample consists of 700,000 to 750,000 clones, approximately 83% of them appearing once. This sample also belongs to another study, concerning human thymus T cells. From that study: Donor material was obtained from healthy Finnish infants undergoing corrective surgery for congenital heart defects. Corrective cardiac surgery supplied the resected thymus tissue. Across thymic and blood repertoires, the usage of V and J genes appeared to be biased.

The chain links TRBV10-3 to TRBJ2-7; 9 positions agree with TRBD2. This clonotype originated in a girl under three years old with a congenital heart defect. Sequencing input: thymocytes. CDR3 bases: TGTGCCATCACTCGACCGGGACTAGCTGAAGGAACCAACGAGCAGTACTTC. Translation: CAITRPGLAEGTNEQYF.